The 21 T cell receptor beta chains below come from one sample, sequenced in a study of T cells in localized non-small cell lung cancer. The method was immunoSEQ multiplex PCR; TCRdb's version includes in-frame clones alone and lacks a portion of them. The repertoire includes 4,000 or so clones, approximately 28% of them detected once, and just over 20% sits in the top ten. The input for sequencing was lung tumor tissue, taken before any cancer treatment. The receptors come from a male donor at least 60 years old with stage III lung adenocarcinoma.

This clone was detected only a few times. DNA of the CDR3: TGCGCCAGCAGCTTGGAAGTAGGGGACGGGGCCAACGTCCTGACTTTC. As protein: CASSLEVGDGANVLTF. V gene TRBV5-1 combines with J gene TRBJ2-6, with D perhaps being TRBD1 or TRBD2 (5 bases each). The V end was cut by 0 bases, the J end by 4 bases, with 11 bases between. Germline values: CDR1 SGHRS, CDR2 YFSETQ. The CDR3 sequence is 16 residues long. Using reference TRBV5-1 and TRBJ2-6 for the parts outside the CDR3, the full variable domain is KAGVTQTPRYLIKTRGQQVTLSCSPISGHRSVSWYQQTPGQGLQFLFEYFSETQRNKGNFPGRFSGRQFSNSRSEMNVSTLELGDSALYLCASSLEVGDGANVLTFGAGSRLTVL.

The chain combines TRBV18 with TRBJ2-4; D ambiguous. The CDR3 spans 14 residues. Germline assignment: CDR1 KGHSH and CDR2 LQKENI. V shed 3 bases and J shed 6 bases, with 12 bases lying between them. DNA for the CDR3: TGTGCCAGCTCACCTACTATAGGGCCAAACATTCAGTACTTC. Translation gives CASSPTIGPNIQYF.

This clone was seen a handful of times. The chain uses TRBV7-6 and TRBJ2-3; TRBD2 matches at 12 bases. The CDR3 totals 17 residues. Germline-derived CDR1 and CDR2 are SGHVS and FNYEAQ. With 3 bases clipped from V and 3 bases from J, the junction kept 7 bases outside the gene matches. CDR3 nucleotide sequence: TGTGCCAGCAGCTTGGGGCCTAGCGGGGGGGCAACAGATACGCAGTATTTT. Translating gives CASSLGPSGGATDTQYF.

CDR3 amino acids: CASSLVRGYVETQYF. CDR3 sequence (DNA): TGTGCCAGCAGCTTAGTTAGGGGCTATGTAGAGACCCAGTACTTC. This chain uses TRBV11-3 with TRBJ2-5; D may be TRBD1 (5 bases). CDR3 length equals 15 residues. The germline gives CDR1 SGHNT, CDR2 YENEEA. Trimming stripped 1 base from V and 4 bases from J, with 13 bases between.

The chain links TRBV6-8 to TRBJ1-1; no clear D. Germline values: CDR1 MNHGY, CDR2 SAAAGT. Trimming took 2 bases from V and 2 from J, leaving 6 bases between them. The CDR3 covers 13 residues. CDR3 bases: TGTGCCAGCAGTTACGGGAGTAACACTGAAGCTTTCTTT. Translating gives CASSYGSNTEAFF.

This clone was picked up one time. The rearrangement uses TRBV19 and TRBJ1-6; TRBD1 matches 8 bases. The V gene's germline CDR1 is LNHDA and CDR2 SQIVND (reference sequence). The CDR3 contains 12 residues. The V gene end was trimmed by 3 bases and the J gene end by 12 bases; junction bases not matched to a gene: 1. Here the CDR3 reads CASSIGTGPLHF. CDR3 bases: TGTGCCAGTAGTATCGGGACAGGACCCCTCCACTTT. Together with reference TRBV19 and TRBJ1-6, the CDR3 gives the full variable domain: DGGITQSPKYLFRKEGQNVTLSCEQNLNHDAMYWYRQDPGQGLRLIYYSQIVNDFQKGDIAEGYSVSREKKESFPLTVTSAQKNPTAFYLCASSIGTGPLHFGNGTRLTVT.

The chain joins TRBV10-2 to TRBJ2-3; the D gene is possibly TRBD1 (6 bases). V dropped 3 bases and J dropped 2 bases, with 12 bases sitting between them. Germline CDR1 and CDR2: WSHSY and SAAADI. The CDR3 consists of 15 residues. DNA of the CDR3: TGCGCCAGCAGTGACCCGGGACAACCCACAGATACGCAGTATTTT. It yields the protein CASSDPGQPTDTQYF.

This clone was seen more than once but under ten times. The chain combines TRBV11-3 with TRBJ1-4; D unresolved. The CDR3 sequence is 14 residues long. Per the germline V gene, CDR1 is SGHNT and CDR2 is YENEEA. V shed 2 bases and J shed 6 bases, with 10 bases lying between them. The CDR3 region is CASSLSPEDEKLFF. In DNA, the CDR3 is TGTGCCAGCAGCTTATCCCCGGAGGATGAAAAACTGTTTTTT.

The rearrangement uses TRBV30 and TRBJ1-4, with a possible D match to TRBD1 (6 bases). This CDR3 has 15 residues. V lost 0 bases and J lost 7, with 15 bases in between. Germline values: CDR1 GTSNPN, CDR2 SVGIG (reference sequence). Here the CDR3 reads CAWSVGANQGEKLFF. The CDR3 coding sequence is TGTGCCTGGAGTGTGGGGGCCAACCAGGGTGAAAAACTGTTTTTT.

The chain couples TRBV11-3 to TRBJ2-2; 7 bases match TRBD2. The CDR3 sequence is 14 residues long. Unmatched junction bases numbered 1, after V lost 3 bases and J lost 3 bases. Germline values: CDR1 SGHNT, CDR2 YENEEA. The CDR3 nucleotides read TGTGCCAGCAGCTTGGGGGGGTACACCGGGGAGCTGTTTTTT. It encodes CASSLGGYTGELFF.

This clone appeared a few times. J is TRBJ2-3 and V is TRBV6-1; 9 nucleotides agree with TRBD2. The CDR3 consists of 17 residues. Unmatched junction bases numbered 5, after V lost 0 bases and J lost 1 base. Germline V lookup: CDR1 MNHNS, CDR2 SASEGT. CDR3 loop: CASSEAGVAGGTDTQYF. CDR3 DNA sequence: TGTGCCAGCAGTGAAGCGGGGGTAGCGGGGGGCACAGATACGCAGTATTTT.

J is TRBJ2-7 and V is TRBV6-8; 7 nucleotides line up with TRBD1. Germline V lookup: CDR1 MNHGY, CDR2 SAAAGT. This CDR3 is built from 13 residues. The J segment lost 8 bases and the V segment lost 8 bases, leaving 12 bases of the junction unmatched. CDR3 DNA: TGTGCCAGCTGGGGACAGTCTCCTAGACAGCAGTACTTC. Translation: CASWGQSPRQQYF.

This clone is labeled as medium-sized. This rearrangement joins TRBV11-3 to TRBJ2-5; weak D call: TRBD1 (5 bases). Germline V CDR1 and CDR2: SGHNT, YENEEA. Trimming cost V 5 bases and J 5 bases, with 15 bases left between them. The CDR3 is 14 amino acids. CDR3 nucleotide sequence: TGTGCCAGCAGCCCCGCAGGGTTCTTGGAGACCCAGTACTTC. Encoded protein: CASSPAGFLETQYF.

The V gene is TRBV18, the J gene TRBJ2-5, with D possibly matching TRBD1 (6 bases). V was clipped by 4 bases and J by 1 base, with 22 bases between them. The CDR3 runs to 18 residues. Germline V gene lookup returns CDR1 KGHSH and CDR2 LQKENI. The CDR3, as DNA: TGTGCCAGCTCACAACGAAAAGGGACAAGTTATCTCCAAGAGACCCAGTACTTC. Its protein product is CASSQRKGTSYLQETQYF.

In this sample, this clone is large. The chain combines TRBV5-1 with TRBJ1-4; D gene unclear. Germline CDR1 and CDR2: SGHRS and YFSETQ. V lost 3 bases to trimming and J lost 6 bases, with 15 bases between them. The CDR3 totals 15 residues. CDR3 sequence (DNA): TGCGCCAGCAGCTCATTAACCGGGTTAGATGAAAAACTGTTTTTT. Translated: CASSSLTGLDEKLFF. The full variable domain, with the rest looked up from reference TRBV5-1 and TRBJ1-4, is KAGVTQTPRYLIKTRGQQVTLSCSPISGHRSVSWYQQTPGQGLQFLFEYFSETQRNKGNFPGRFSGRQFSNSRSEMNVSTLELGDSALYLCASSSLTGLDEKLFFGSGTQLSVL.

This clone was detected a few times. The V gene is TRBV7-2, the J gene TRBJ1-1, with D possibly being TRBD1 (5 bases). CDR3 length: 13 amino acids. Germline CDR1 is SGHTA and CDR2 is FQGNSA. Trimming pared 5 bases from V and 6 bases from J, leaving 13 bases between. Here the CDR3 reads CASSPRVGSEAFF. The CDR3 region has the DNA TGTGCCAGCAGCCCCAGGGTCGGGTCTGAAGCTTTCTTT.

This clone was observed a few times. The chain uses TRBV9 and TRBJ1-2; 7 bases map to TRBD1. The germline V gene has CDR1 SGDLS and CDR2 YYNGEE. This CDR3 region has 14 residues. V was pared by 0 bases and J by 2 bases, with 1 base of the junction left unmatched. CDR3 sequence: CASSVAGGNYGYTF. The CDR3 DNA is TGTGCCAGCAGCGTAGCAGGGGGGAACTATGGCTACACCTTC.

Relative to its sample, this clone is medium-sized (0.01 to 0.1%). This chain connects TRBV4-1 to TRBJ1-2; D remains ambiguous. CDR1 MGHRA and CDR2 YSYEKL come from the germline V gene. V was cut by 1 base and J by 1 base, with 10 bases left in between. The CDR3 length is 15 residues. CDR3: CASSQVRAVNYGYTF. CDR3 nucleotide sequence: TGCGCCAGCAGCCAAGTAAGAGCCGTTAACTATGGCTACACCTTC.

This clone is labeled as medium-sized. In DNA, the CDR3 is TGTGCCAGCAGCCACAACAGTGGGGAGACCCAGTACTTC. Translating gives CASSHNSGETQYF. The V and J genes are TRBV6-8 and TRBJ2-5; no clear D. The CDR3 runs 13 residues. Trimming pared 6 bases from V and 5 bases from J, leaving 13 bases between. From germline, CDR1 is MNHGY and CDR2 SAAAGT.

The chain joins TRBV19 to TRBJ1-2, with D tentatively TRBD1 (6 bases). The CDR3 loop spans 15 amino acids. CDR1 and CDR2 (germline): LNHDA, SQIVND (reference sequence). V was pared by 5 bases and J by 8 bases, with 21 bases between. The CDR3 reads CASSGLLGGAQGYTF. CDR3 nucleotides: TGTGCCAGTAGTGGATTATTGGGGGGGGCGCAAGGCTACACCTTC.

This sequence joins TRBV11-3 and TRBJ1-4, with D unresolved. Trimming left V 5 bases short and J 8 bases short, with 21 bases between. Germline-derived CDR1 and CDR2 are SGHNT and YENEEA. The CDR3 extends over 16 amino acids. CDR3 coding DNA: TGTGCCAGCAGCCCCGTCTCGGCCATGAAGTGGGAAAAACTGTTTTTT. It encodes CASSPVSAMKWEKLFF.